The rows below give T cell receptor beta chains drawn from one sample of a study of immune evolution from preneoplasia to lung adenocarcinoma. Sequencing was performed with immunoSEQ multiplex PCR; in TCRdb, only in-frame clones are kept and a portion is missing. The sample has 5,500 or so clones, around 77% seen once; the top ten hold just over 14%. Specimen: FFPE normal lung tissue adjacent to the tumor. These receptors were collected from a person aged 50-69 years with lung adenocarcinoma. Each CDR3 is given with its conserved first and last residue. A D gene is named only where the DNA matches it firmly. Size is omitted from some rows. Given values are once, few, many or a class for expanded clones.

>TRBJ2-1|TRBV11-3|TRBD2|-
TGTGCCAGCAGCTTAAGCGGGAGCCGAGAGCAGTTCTTC
CASSLSGSREQFF
>TRBJ2-1|TRBV7-3|-|-
TGTGCCAGCAGCTTAGAGGGCATCAATGAGCAGTTCTTC
CASSLEGINEQFF
>TRBJ1-3|TRBV6-1|-|-
TGTGCCAGCGCCGGGACGGGGGAGAACACCATATATTTT
CASAGTGENTIYF
>TRBJ2-1|TRBV30|-|-
TGTGCCTGGAGTCTAGGGACGGCGGACAATGAGCAGTTCTTC
CAWSLGTADNEQFF
>TRBJ1-1|TRBV11-2|-|-
TGTGCCAGCAGCTTCCCCGGGAGCACTGAAGCTTTCTTT
CASSFPGSTEAFF
>TRBJ2-3|TRBV7-2|-|-
TGTGCCAGCAGCTTAGGGGGCAGCCTAGATACGCAGTATTTT
CASSLGGSLDTQYF
>TRBJ2-6|TRBV6-5|-|-
TGTGCCAGCAGTTACTCTCAGTTGGGGGCCAACGTCCTGACTTTC
CASSYSQLGANVLTF
>TRBJ2-7|TRBV10-3|-|-
TGTGCCATCAGTGAGAAGGCTAGCGACTACGAGCAGTACTTC
CAISEKASDYEQYF
>TRBJ2-1|TRBV5-5|-|-
TGTGCCAGCAGCCCCTCCCTGGGGGACAATGAGCAGTTCTTC
CASSPSLGDNEQFF
>TRBJ1-4|TRBV14|-|once
TGTGCCAGCAGCCAGCATAACAGGGTTACTAATGAAAAACTGTTTTTT
CASSQHNRVTNEKLFF
>TRBJ1-1|TRBV7-3|-|few
TGTGCCAGCAGCTTAGTTCGCGGGGCTGAAGCTTTCTTT
CASSLVRGAEAFF
>TRBJ2-1|TRBV10-2|TRBD1|-
TGCGCCAGCAGTGAGAGGACAGGGGTCAATGAGCAGTTCTTC
CASSERTGVNEQFF
>TRBJ2-5|TRBV7-8|-|-
TGTGCCAGCAGCTCAAGCGGGTGGGAGACCCAGTACTTC
CASSSSGWETQYF
>TRBJ2-7|TRBV27|-|-
TGTGCCAGCAGTCCCGGGGCCGAGGTCTTGCAGTACTTC
CASSPGAEVLQYF
>TRBJ1-1|TRBV30|-|-
TGTGCCTGGAGTGTAAGCATCGAAGCTTTCTTT
CAWSVSIEAFF
>TRBJ1-5|TRBV9|-|-
TGTGCCAGCAGCGAGGACGGTACAGGGCAGCCCCAGCATTTT
CASSEDGTGQPQHF
>TRBJ2-7|TRBV30|-|once
TGTGCCTGGACTTATGGGACCAAAGTCGGGCAGTACTTC
CAWTYGTKVGQYF
>TRBJ1-2|TRBV4-2|TRBD1|few
TGTGCCAGCAGCCAAGATAGTAACAGGGGGGACGGCTACACCTTC
CASSQDSNRGDGYTF
>TRBJ1-5|TRBV4-1|TRBD1|-
TGCGCCAGCAGCCGGACAGGGAACAATCAGCCCCAGCATTTT
CASSRTGNNQPQHF
>TRBJ2-2|TRBV9|TRBD2|-
TGTGCCAGCAGCATGCGACTAGCGGAGAACACCGGGGAGCTGTTTTTT
CASSMRLAENTGELFF
>TRBJ2-1|TRBV29-1|-|-
TGCAGCGTTGGTCGGGGCAATGAGCAGTTCTTC
CSVGRGNEQFF
>TRBJ2-1|TRBV6-5|TRBD1|-
TGTGCCAGCAGCAAGGGGGCCCTGAATGAGCAGTTCTTC
CASSKGALNEQFF
>TRBJ2-1|TRBV7-3|TRBD1|-
TGTGCCAGCAGCCTGGACAGGGGGGTTTACAATGAGCAGTTCTTC
CASSLDRGVYNEQFF
>TRBJ2-1|TRBV2|TRBD1|-
TGTGCCAGCAGTTTCTCCCCGGGACAGCTATACAATGAGCAGTTCTTC
CASSFSPGQLYNEQFF